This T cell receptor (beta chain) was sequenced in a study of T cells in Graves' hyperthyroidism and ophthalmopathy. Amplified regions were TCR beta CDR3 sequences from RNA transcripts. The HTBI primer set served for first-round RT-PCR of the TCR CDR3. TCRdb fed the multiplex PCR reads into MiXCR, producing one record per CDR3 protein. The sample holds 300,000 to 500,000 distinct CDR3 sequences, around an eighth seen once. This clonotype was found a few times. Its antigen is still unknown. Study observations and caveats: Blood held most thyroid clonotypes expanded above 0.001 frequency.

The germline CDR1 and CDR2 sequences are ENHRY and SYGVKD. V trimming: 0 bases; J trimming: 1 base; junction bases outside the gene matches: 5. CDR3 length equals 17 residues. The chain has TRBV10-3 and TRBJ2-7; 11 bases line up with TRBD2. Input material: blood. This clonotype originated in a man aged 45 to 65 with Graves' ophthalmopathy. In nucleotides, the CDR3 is TGTGCCATCAGTGAGTCTTCCGGGACTAGCGGTTCCTACGAGCAGTACTTC. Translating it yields CAISESSGTSGSYEQYF.